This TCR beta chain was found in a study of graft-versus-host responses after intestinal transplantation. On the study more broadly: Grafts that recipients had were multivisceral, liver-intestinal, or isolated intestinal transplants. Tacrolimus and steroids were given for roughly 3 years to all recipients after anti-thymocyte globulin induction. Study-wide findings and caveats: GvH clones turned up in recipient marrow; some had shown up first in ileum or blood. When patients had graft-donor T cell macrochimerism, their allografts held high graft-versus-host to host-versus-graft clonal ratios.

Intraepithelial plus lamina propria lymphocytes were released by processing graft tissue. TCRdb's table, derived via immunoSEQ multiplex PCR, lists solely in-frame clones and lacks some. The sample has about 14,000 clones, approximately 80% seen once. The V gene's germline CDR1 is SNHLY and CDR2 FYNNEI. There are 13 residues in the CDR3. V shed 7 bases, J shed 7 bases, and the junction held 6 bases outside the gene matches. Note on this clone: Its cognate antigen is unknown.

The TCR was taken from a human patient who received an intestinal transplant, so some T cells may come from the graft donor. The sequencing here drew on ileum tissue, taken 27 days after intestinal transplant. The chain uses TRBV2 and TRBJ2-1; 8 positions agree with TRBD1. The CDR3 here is CASMKDRENEQFF. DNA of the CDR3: TGTGCCAGCATGAAGGACAGGGAAAATGAGCAGTTCTTC.